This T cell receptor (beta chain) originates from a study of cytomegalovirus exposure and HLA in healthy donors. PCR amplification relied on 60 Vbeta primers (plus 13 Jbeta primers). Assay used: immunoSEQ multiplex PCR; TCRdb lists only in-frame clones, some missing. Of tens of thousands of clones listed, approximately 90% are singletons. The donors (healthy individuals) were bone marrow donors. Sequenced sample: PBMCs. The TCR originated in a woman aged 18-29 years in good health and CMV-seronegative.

The CDR3 here is CASSSPTTGGAFF. The CDR3 nucleotides read TGTGCCAGCAGCTCTCCCACAACAGGGGGAGCTTTCTTT. The chain combines TRBV11-2 with TRBJ1-1; 8 bases align to TRBD1. Germline assignment: CDR1 SGHAT and CDR2 FQNNGV. This CDR3 contains 13 residues. Trimming took 4 bases from V and 10 from J; bases not matched to a gene: 8. Full variable domain (remainder filled in from reference TRBV11-2 and TRBJ1-1): EAGVAQSPRYKIIEKRQSVAFWCNPISGHATLYWYQQILGQGPKLLIQFQNNGVVDDSQLPKDRFSAERLKGVDSTLKIQPAKLEDSAVYLCASSSPTTGGAFFGQGTRLTVV.